This paragraph reports one T cell receptor beta chain. This clonotype occurred many times. This clone's antigen is unknown. Per-base qualities were not stored, and no clone one base away is much larger. Sequencing used an Illumina HiSeq 2500. Quantitative 5'-RACE with molecular barcodes was used to prepare TCR beta libraries. The source study handled its data this way. Disease-linked TCR variants were identified with a new computational method built on a probabilistic model of VDJ rearrangement. TCRdb handled the public reads itself, with Q25 trimming in fastp and clone calling in MiXCR, and kept productive beta chains. Entries are consolidated by CDR3 protein sequence, retaining the most common genes and DNA. These V and J calls derive from TCRdb rather than the authors' analysis. The table for this sample lists more than 250,000 distinct CDR3 sequences; 6.5% to 10% of them were counted only once. Clones ranked in the top ten supply just over 14% of the sample.

This entry is derived from a study of CD8 T cells in ankylosing spondylitis listed by TCRdb under 2017. Background on the whole study: The study set out to find disease-linked TCR variants by profiling T cell receptor beta repertoires in ankylosing spondylitis patients and healthy donors. The full study cohort was made up of 25 to 30 ankylosing spondylitis patients and 108 healthy donors. Samples of peripheral blood were taken, and for ankylosing spondylitis patients, synovial fluid was collected as well.

There are 16 amino acids in the CDR3, from cysteine to phenylalanine inclusive. Only the CDR3 region is kept as DNA, spanning 48 bases read in frame from base 1. CDR1 and CDR2, per the germline V gene, are SGHRS and YFSETQ. V and J are truncated by 1 base and 1 base respectively, leaving an intervening sequence of 11 bases. What the study reported, not specific to this receptor: Significant enrichment of the disease-linked clones was reported in matched synovial fluid samples from ankylosing spondylitis patients. A TCR beta motif made up of several highly homologous amino acid variants appeared to be characteristic of blood from ankylosing spondylitis patients. Some motif variants had previously been reported in the synovial fluid and blood of reactive arthritis patients, which suggests shared mechanisms of disease initiation. The disease-linked clones had a CD8+ phenotype and were found at relatively low frequencies in peripheral blood.

Sequences were obtained from blood, either unsorted or a sorted T cell fraction (not recorded which). This clonotype originated in a male donor with ankylosing spondylitis. Here the chain combines TRBV5-1 and TRBJ2-2; TRBD2 is a weak D gene call, 5 bases matching. The DNA is TGCGCCAGCAGCTTGCTGTCGGGAAGGAACACCGGGGAGCTGTTTTTT. It is translated as CASSLLSGRNTGELFF. The full variable domain, completed from the reference TRBV5-1 and TRBJ2-2 proteins outside the CDR3, reads KAGVTQTPRYLIKTRGQQVTLSCSPISGHRSVSWYQQTPGQGLQFLFEYFSETQRNKGNFPGRFSGRQFSNSRSEMNVSTLELGDSALYLCASSLLSGRNTGELFFGEGSRLTVL.